Listed below are T cell receptor beta chains from one sample, sequenced in a study of T cells after yellow fever vaccination. TCRdb re-derived calls from the 5' RACE reads in MiXCR, one entry per CDR3 protein. The table has about 150,000 distinct CDR3 sequences, 6.2% seen once. The material sequenced was CD4+ T cells sorted from PBMCs, taken on the day of the first yellow fever vaccination. These TCRs come from a man younger than 35 who received the YFV17D yellow fever vaccine. CDR3s include the opening cysteine and the closing phenylalanine or tryptophan. The D gene is left open where the match is weak.

TRBV19,TRBD1,15,TRBJ2-1,CASMIPGQGDNEQFF
TRBV9,.,13,TRBJ1-1,CASSRTVNTEAFF
TRBV7-9,.,14,TRBJ1-4,CASSLASELEKLFF
TRBV3-1,.,13,TRBJ2-1,CASSHEGEDEQFF
TRBV20-1,.,14,TRBJ2-2,CSAPVAANTGELFF
TRBV29-1,.,12,TRBJ1-2,CSVQFVGYGYTF
TRBV9,.,16,TRBJ1-3,CASSPRGASSGNTIYF
TRBV5-1,TRBD2,14,TRBJ2-3,CASSLVAGADTQYF
TRBV18,.,15,TRBJ2-7,CASSPPGTPVYEQYF
TRBV19,.,14,TRBJ2-3,CASRSLSLTDTQYF
TRBV11-2,.,13,TRBJ2-3,CASSLLEARTQYF
TRBV7-2,.,15,TRBJ1-2,CASSPGQTVNYGYTF
TRBV5-1,TRBD2,15,TRBJ2-7,CASSLVAGGMHEQYF
TRBV12-3/TRBV12-4,TRBD2,15,TRBJ2-5,CASSSRLAGVETQYF